The 14 T cell receptor beta chains listed next were all sequenced from one sample in a study of T-cell reconstitution after alpha-beta-depleted transplantation in children. For TCRbeta, the library was prepared with unique molecular identifiers. MiXCR, run by TCRdb on the PCR reads, gives a single entry per CDR3 protein. The sample records roughly 610,000 distinct CDR3 sequences, roughly a tenth being singletons. The material was PBMCs from the stem cell graft donor, obtained from the stem cell graft. These receptors came from a human donor who donated a stem cell graft to a child with acute myeloid leukemia.

The chain couples TRBV7-3 to TRBJ1-4; D remains ambiguous. Germline CDR1 is SGHTA and CDR2 is FQGTGA. V lost 5 bases and J 8 bases, leaving 12 bases between the germline ends. There are 13 residues in the CDR3. CDR3 coding DNA: TGTGCCAGCAGCCACCCGCCTGAAGAAAAACTGTTTTTT. Its translation is CASSHPPEEKLFF.

This clonotype was observed a handful of times. V is TRBV7-2 and J is TRBJ1-6; 8 nucleotides match TRBD1. This CDR3 spans 15 amino acids. The germline V gene has CDR1 SGHTA and CDR2 FQGNSA. Losses at the gene ends were 4 bases for V and 5 bases for J; bases not matched to a gene: 4. The CDR3 nucleotides are TGTGCCAGCAGCTCCGGACAGGGTAATAATTCACCCCTCCACTTT. Translating it yields CASSSGQGNNSPLHF.

The chain employs TRBV28 and TRBJ2-3, with TRBD2 matching over 8 bases. The junction had 9 bases not matched to a gene; V was cut back by 6 bases and J by 4 bases. The CDR3 has 15 residues. Germline V lookup: CDR1 MDHEN, CDR2 SYDVKM. The CDR3 spells CASSVIAGRSDTQYF. CDR3 DNA: TGTGCCAGCAGCGTTATAGCGGGACGCTCAGATACGCAGTATTTT. Filled out from reference TRBV28 and TRBJ2-3, the complete variable domain reads DVKVTQSSRYLVKRTGEKVFLECVQDMDHENMFWYRQDPGLGLRLIYFSYDVKMKEKGDIPEGYSVSREKKERFSLILESASTNQTSMYLCASSVIAGRSDTQYFGPGTRLTVL.

This clonotype was counted at least ten times. The chain is built from TRBV7-3 and TRBJ2-1; TRBD2 is a possible D gene (6 bases). Per germline, CDR1 SGHTA and CDR2 FQGTGA. The CDR3 is made up of 16 amino acids. Trimming removed 6 bases at V and 2 bases at J, with 17 bases between. CDR3 protein: CASSHGGGLTYNEQFF. The CDR3 nucleotides are TGTGCCAGCAGTCATGGGGGTGGACTAACCTACAATGAGCAGTTCTTC.

In this sample, this clonotype turned up many times. The V gene is TRBV20-1, the J gene TRBJ2-7; TRBD2 matches 9 bases. The CDR3 has 13 amino acids. The V and J ends lost 4 bases and 6 bases, in that order; junction bases with no gene match: 7. Germline-derived CDR1 and CDR2 are DFQATT and SNEGSKA (reference sequence). The CDR3 reads CSAKPIAGAEQYF. CDR3 in DNA: TGCAGTGCTAAACCCATAGCGGGAGCCGAGCAGTACTTC.

This clonotype came up many times. The chain recombines TRBV6-4 with TRBJ2-1; D call uncertain. CDR1 and CDR2 (germline): MRHNA, SNTAGT. Trimming cost V 10 bases and J 0 bases, with 7 bases left between them. The length of the CDR3 is 12 residues. The CDR3 sequence: CATGSSYNEQFF. The CDR3 bases are TGTGCCACCGGAAGCTCCTACAATGAGCAGTTCTTC.

This clonotype has just a few counts. This chain uses TRBV4-1 with TRBJ2-5; possibly TRBD2 for D (5 bases). CDR1 and CDR2 from the germline V gene are MGHRA and YSYEKL. V lost 3 bases and J 2 bases, leaving 16 bases between the germline ends. This CDR3 spans 16 amino acids. DNA of the CDR3: TGCGCCAGCAGCCAGAGGGCCCCAAAAACACAAGAGACCCAGTACTTC. It codes for CASSQRAPKTQETQYF.

The CDR3: CASSQGTGPGEKLFF. CDR3 bases: TGTGCCAGCAGCCAAGGGACAGGCCCAGGAGAAAAACTGTTTTTT. J is TRBJ1-4 and V is TRBV4-2, with 7 positions matching TRBD1. The germline V gene has CDR1 LGHNA and CDR2 YNFKEQ. The ends lost 1 base at V and 8 bases at J; junction bases unmatched: 7. CDR3 length: 15 amino acids.

This clonotype was seen ten or more times. V gene TRBV20-1 combines with J gene TRBJ2-7; tentatively, D is TRBD2 (5 bases). The CDR3 sequence is 14 residues long. V was clipped by 6 bases and J by 0 bases, with 15 bases between them. Germline CDR1 reads DFQATT; CDR2 reads SNEGSKA (reference sequence). The CDR3, as DNA: TGCAGTGCAGGGTACGGACTCGGCTCCTACGAGCAGTACTTC. Encoded protein: CSAGYGLGSYEQYF.

There are many counts of this clonotype. This chain connects TRBV6-1 to TRBJ2-7; D gene uncertain. This CDR3 has 14 residues. The germline gives CDR1 MNHNS, CDR2 SASEGT. The germline V and J ends were trimmed by 5 bases and 3 bases, with 14 bases remaining between them. The CDR3 DNA reads as TGTGCCAGCAGTCAGCCGGAACAACTCTACGAGCAGTACTTC. It is translated as CASSQPEQLYEQYF.

This clonotype was counted at least ten times. J is TRBJ2-7 and V is TRBV29-1, with D perhaps given as TRBD1 or TRBD2 (5 bases each). This CDR3 spans 14 amino acids. V was cut by 6 bases and J by 0 bases, with 15 bases left in between. From germline, CDR1 is SQVTM and CDR2 ANQGSEA. Here the CDR3 DNA reads TGCAGCGTCGGGACGGCCAGCGGCTCCTACGAGCAGTACTTC. Protein product: CSVGTASGSYEQYF.

V and J are TRBV12-3 or TRBV12-4 and TRBJ2-2; D possibly corresponds to TRBD1 (6 bases). The CDR3 covers 13 residues. Between the trimmed V and J ends, which lost 6 bases and 5 bases, there was a span of 10 bases. In DNA form, the CDR3 reads TGTGCCAGCAGAGACAGGAGGACCGGGGAGCTGTTTTTT. Translation gives CASRDRRTGELFF.

This clonotype showed up many times. The rearrangement uses TRBV27 and TRBJ2-7, with D maybe TRBD1 (5 bases). CDR1 is MNHEY, CDR2 SMNVEV, per germline (reference sequence). The CDR3 totals 17 residues. Trimming cost V 0 bases and J 5 bases, with 20 bases left between them. CDR3 protein: CASSLSPVALEGDEQYF. In DNA form, the CDR3 reads TGTGCCAGCAGTTTATCCCCTGTGGCTCTAGAAGGGGACGAGCAGTACTTC.

This clonotype was recorded a few times. The chain employs TRBV7-2 and TRBJ2-5; TRBD2 matches at 9 bases. This CDR3 is 16 amino acids long. Germline lookup yields CDR1 SGHTA and CDR2 FQGNSA. The V and J ends lost 5 bases and 2 bases, in that order; junction bases with no gene match: 9. This CDR3 is CASSTPGLAEQETQYF. The DNA of the CDR3 is TGTGCCAGCAGCACACCGGGACTAGCAGAACAAGAGACCCAGTACTTC.